These T cell receptor beta chains were read from a single sample in a study of T cells expressing NK-cell markers. Reanalyzing the 5' RACE reads, TCRdb keeps one entry per CDR3 protein, without DNA. Its listing shows 150,000 to 200,000 distinct CDR3 sequences. The sample was blood T cells: a sorted CD56 or NKG2C T cell subset, CD4+ or CD8+ T cells, or bulk PBMC T cells (not recorded which). Receptors originate from a man aged 18-75 years in good health. Both conserved end residues are part of each CDR3.

TRBV28	TRBJ2-7	CASRELTSGGAYEQYF
TRBV11-1	TRBJ2-3	CASSLAVSGGPAADTQYF
TRBV2	TRBJ2-3	CASSDGGRGTDTQYF
TRBV4-1	TRBJ1-1	CASSLYRRARKEESSTEAFF
TRBV2	TRBJ2-3	CASSDGAGGSGDTQYF
TRBV24-1	TRBJ2-5	CATSDRGETQYF
TRBV20-1	TRBJ2-2	CSATAGGTNTGELFF
TRBV2	TRBJ2-2	CASNRVRAWTAGELFF
TRBV7-6	TRBJ2-7	CASSLARGPSYEQYF
TRBV9	TRBJ1-2	CASSVDVVNYGYTF
TRBV28	TRBJ2-3	CAIRGLAGVRPDTQYF
TRBV7-9	TRBJ2-5	CASSLWRVTQETQYF
TRBV7-9	TRBJ1-4	CASSPYPRREVNEKLFF
TRBV20-1	TRBJ2-7	CSAQMSSGGPYEQYF
TRBV9	TRBJ1-6	CASSPDPGQANYGYNSPLHF
TRBV20-1	TRBJ1-6	CSARPGTDNSPLHF
TRBV9	TRBJ2-2	CASSVVAGGPDTGELFF
TRBV13	TRBJ2-2	CASSLVLAGGLTGELFF
TRBV5-6	TRBJ2-4	CASSWGTRGLQYF
TRBV13	TRBJ2-3	CASRAGATDTQYF
TRBV2	TRBJ2-7	CASRVDFVWYF
TRBV2	TRBJ2-3	CASSFRQGAGDTQYF
TRBV27	TRBJ2-1	CASSRPQGGGASGEQFF
TRBV24-1	TRBJ2-3	CATSDFLNTQYF
TRBV12-3/TRBV12-4	TRBJ2-7	CASSLTSNYEQYF
TRBV2	TRBJ1-5	CASSEGKGEYQPQHF
TRBV20-1	TRBJ2-2	CSALVGRNTGELFF
TRBV7-9	TRBJ2-1	CASSLEDVSSYNEQFF
TRBV5-1	TRBJ2-7	CASSPTGSTYEQYF
TRBV23-1	TRBJ1-6	CASSQPGTGDPPYNSPLHF
TRBV28	TRBJ2-5	CASTPSGNPRETQYF
TRBV6-1	TRBJ1-6	CASSEGSSYNSPLHF
TRBV7-9	TRBJ2-7	CASATGGRSYEQYF
TRBV7-8	TRBJ2-1	CASSLGDSSYNEQFF
TRBV7-9	TRBJ2-3	CASSSLNRGSTDTQYF
TRBV3-1	TRBJ2-2	CASSQEPGQTNTGELFF
TRBV2	TRBJ2-5	CASSEAGQGETQYF
TRBV6-2/TRBV6-3	TRBJ2-7	CASSSLARDTYEQYF
TRBV7-8	TRBJ2-7	CAIIQGYEQYF
TRBV5-6	TRBJ2-3	CASSPVPRGKTDTQYF
TRBV6-2/TRBV6-3	TRBJ2-7	CASSLTVTYEQYF
TRBV20-1	TRBJ2-5	CSASLGEETQYF
TRBV20-1	TRBJ1-2	CSARRDNGEFGTGFCTF
TRBV21-1	TRBJ1-6	CASNPGGRMRRPSTNSPLHF
TRBV9	TRBJ1-2	CASSVGTDYGYTF
TRBV27	TRBJ2-5	CASGAVDQETQYF
TRBV27	TRBJ1-6	CARSPRDRVVNSPLHF
TRBV28	TRBJ2-7	CASSHESGYEQYF
TRBV27	TRBJ2-3	CASSLAAWLTDTQYF
TRBV29-1	TRBJ2-7	CSVWTGLEQYF
TRBV25-1	TRBJ1-4	CASTSGRNYEKLFF
TRBV27	TRBJ2-3	CASSSTPSNTQYF
TRBV13	TRBJ2-1	CASSLGVVISYNEQFF
TRBV27	TRBJ2-1	CASSARADGYNEQFF
TRBV12-3/TRBV12-4	TRBJ2-7	CASSLMGQGSYEQYF
TRBV2	TRBJ2-1	CASSSGTSGQKNEQFF
TRBV4-2	TRBJ2-3	CASSQEGGLSDTQYF
TRBV7-8	TRBJ1-1	CASSLYQGRGTEAFF